The source of this T cell receptor (beta chain) is a study of control samples from healthy donors and cancer patients. The table lists this clone with a count of one. The assay was immunoSEQ multiplex PCR, and TCRdb's table has in-frame clones only and misses some. Of about 84,000 clones listed, 91% are singletons. The sequenced sample consisted of blood. This receptor was obtained from a man between 50 and 59 years old in good health.

In DNA form, the CDR3 reads TGCGCCAGCAGCCAAGATCGTTTAATGACAGATACGCAGTATTTT. Residues: CASSQDRLMTDTQYF. The chain couples TRBV4-1 to TRBJ2-3, with D unresolved. Germline CDR1 reads MGHRA; CDR2 reads YSYEKL. CDR3 length: 15 residues. V was shortened by 0 bases and J by 3 bases, with 10 bases between the two germline ends.